Shown below are 32 T cell receptor beta chains from a single sample sequenced in a study of blood T cell repertoires in COVID-19. The assay was immunoSEQ multiplex PCR, and TCRdb's table has in-frame clones only and misses some. The sample holds about 140,000 clones, approximately 80% seen once. The sequenced sample was PBMCs or T cells enriched from blood (not recorded which). Receptors were obtained from a man between 65 and 85 years old who had been exposed to COVID-19.

The gene calls are TRBV5-4 and TRBJ2-5, with D perhaps matching TRBD2 (7 bases). Trimming removed 0 bases from V and 2 bases from J, with 14 bases in between. This CDR3 is 16 amino acids long. The germline V gene has CDR1 SGHNT and CDR2 YYREEE (reference sequence). The CDR3 DNA reads TGTGCCAGCAGCTTGGATTCTGCGGGGGCTCAAGAGACCCAGTACTTC. It translates to CASSLDSAGAQETQYF.

The gene calls are TRBV7-9 and TRBJ1-2; weak D call: TRBD1 (6 bases). Germline V gives CDR1 SEHNR, CDR2 FQNEAQ (reference sequence). This CDR3 has 14 residues. V was trimmed by 8 bases and J by 2 bases, leaving 15 bases between them. The DNA for the CDR3 is TGTGCCAGCCTCCGTCCGGGGACAAACTATGGCTACACCTTC. Translating it yields CASLRPGTNYGYTF.

The chain couples TRBV10-2 to TRBJ2-1; D gene uncertain. V was cut by 6 bases and J by 13 bases, with 10 bases left in between. The CDR3 covers 10 residues. Germline CDR1 is WSHSY and CDR2 is SAAADI. The CDR3 is CASRSTYQFF. As DNA, the CDR3 is TGCGCCAGCAGGTCGACTTACCAGTTCTTC.

This clone was recorded only once. V is TRBV29-1 and J is TRBJ1-2; 8 bases map to TRBD1. V trimming: 0 bases; J trimming: 1 base; junction bases outside the gene matches: 13. Per germline, CDR1 SQVTM and CDR2 ANQGSEA. CDR3 length equals 18 residues. The CDR3 DNA is TGCAGCGTTGAAGAGACAGGGGCCGATGAAAGTGATAACTATGGCTACACCTTC. Residues: CSVEETGADESDNYGYTF.

J is TRBJ1-1 and V is TRBV6-5; 7 bases align to TRBD1. Trimming took 6 bases from V and 7 from J; bases not matched to a gene: 8. CDR3 length equals 13 residues. Germline CDR1 is MNHEY and CDR2 is SVGAGI. This CDR3 is CASRIFGTDEAFF. As DNA, the CDR3 is TGTGCCAGCAGAATCTTTGGGACAGATGAAGCTTTCTTT.

In DNA form, the CDR3 reads TGTGCCAGCATCCCCCAGACAGGGGGTAGGGAGACCCAGTACTTC. Amino acids: CASIPQTGGRETQYF. The genes are TRBV7-9 and TRBJ2-5, with 9 bases lining up with TRBD1. Germline V gives CDR1 SEHNR, CDR2 FQNEAQ (reference sequence). After removal of 7 bases from V and 5 bases from J, the junction contained 11 bases not matched to a gene. The CDR3 covers 15 residues. The full variable domain, its missing parts supplied by reference TRBV7-9 and TRBJ2-5, is DTGVSQNPRHKITKRGQNVTFRCDPISEHNRLYWYRQTLGQGPEFLTYFQNEAQLEKSRLLSDRFSAERPKGSFSTLEIQRTEQGDSAMYLCASIPQTGGRETQYFGPGTRLLVL.

The rearrangement links TRBV19 to TRBJ2-5, with 10 bases aligning to TRBD2. The J segment lost 7 bases and the V segment lost 1 base, leaving 12 bases of the junction unmatched. CDR3 size: 17 residues. The germline gives CDR1 LNHDA, CDR2 SQIVND (reference sequence). The chain's CDR3 is CASSIGGLAGAERTQYF. The CDR3 DNA reads as TGTGCCAGTAGTATAGGGGGGCTAGCGGGGGCGGAACGGACCCAGTACTTC.

The chain has TRBV10-1 and TRBJ2-2, with 7 bases lining up with TRBD1. Per germline, CDR1 WNHNN and CDR2 SYGVQD (reference sequence). The J segment lost 1 base and the V segment lost 3 bases, leaving 2 bases of the junction unmatched. The CDR3 runs to 15 residues. The chain's CDR3 is CASSDSGGNTGELFF. The CDR3 DNA reads as TGCGCCAGCAGTGACTCAGGGGGGAACACCGGGGAGCTGTTTTTT.

This chain joins TRBV5-1 and TRBJ1-4; no reliable D call. This CDR3 has 15 amino acids. The V end lost 5 bases, the J end lost 3 bases, and 14 bases lay between the germline ends. Germline CDR1 is SGHRS and CDR2 is YFSETQ. The DNA of the CDR3 is TGCGCCAGCAGGAATGGTCGGTCGCCTAATGAAAAACTGTTTTTT. This translates into CASRNGRSPNEKLFF.

V usage is TRBV9 and J usage is TRBJ2-7, with 10 bases identical to TRBD2. J lost 3 bases, V lost 0 bases, and 9 bases had no gene match. The CDR3 consists of 17 residues. Per the germline V gene, CDR1 is SGDLS and CDR2 is YYNGEE. DNA of the CDR3: TGTGCCAGCAGCGTAGCTCCCATAGCGGGAGGAGTCTACGAGCAGTACTTC. It yields the protein CASSVAPIAGGVYEQYF.

The V gene is TRBV7-9, the J gene TRBJ1-4; weak D call: TRBD1 (5 bases). V gave up 7 bases and J gave up 6 bases, with 21 bases separating them. CDR1 and CDR2 (germline): SEHNR, FQNEAQ (reference sequence). The CDR3 spans 16 residues. CDR3 sequence reads: CASTRSGGEDYEKLFF. The DNA of the CDR3 is TGTGCCAGCACCCGTTCGGGGGGGGAAGATTATGAAAAACTGTTTTTT.

This rearrangement joins TRBV28 to TRBJ1-2, with 9 bases lining up with TRBD1. Germline CDR1 reads MDHEN; CDR2 reads SYDVKM. This CDR3 has 16 residues. Trimming removed 6 bases from V and 4 bases from J; junction bases left unmatched: 12. This CDR3 is CASSRNWDRDLYGYTF. Here the CDR3 DNA reads TGTGCCAGCAGCCGAAACTGGGACAGGGACCTCTATGGCTACACCTTC.

The J gene is TRBJ2-5, the V gene TRBV6-5; 10 bases agree with TRBD2. CDR1 and CDR2 (germline): MNHEY, SVGAGI. The J segment lost 5 bases and the V segment lost 7 bases, leaving 10 bases of the junction unmatched. CDR3 size: 15 residues. The CDR3, as DNA: TGTGCCAGCACCTTAGGAGCGGGAGGGTTTGAGACCCAGTACTTC. It specifies CASTLGAGGFETQYF.

The genes are TRBV6-5 and TRBJ1-4, with 12 bases that match TRBD1. After removal of 6 bases from V and 10 bases from J, the junction contained 9 bases not matched to a gene. CDR1 and CDR2 from the germline V gene are MNHEY and SVGAGI. The CDR3 has 15 residues. The CDR3 loop is CASRGQGATEGKLFF. The CDR3 nucleotides read TGTGCCAGCAGGGGACAGGGGGCGACGGAGGGAAAACTGTTTTTT.

The chain recombines TRBV18 with TRBJ2-2; 11 bases align to TRBD1. The V gene end was trimmed by 9 bases and the J gene end by 4 bases; junction bases not matched to a gene: 7. This CDR3 has 15 residues. CDR1 is KGHSH and CDR2 is LQKENI in the germline V gene. The CDR3 DNA is TGTGCCAGTCAGCCGGGACAGGGGGTCACCGGGGAGCTGTTTTTT. It yields the protein CASQPGQGVTGELFF.

The chain carries TRBV27 and TRBJ2-1, with 10 bases aligning to TRBD2. The CDR3 is made up of 14 amino acids. The germline V gene has CDR1 MNHEY and CDR2 SMNVEV (reference sequence). V shed 7 bases and J 2 bases; nucleotides not matched to a gene: 2. The DNA for the CDR3 is TGTGCCAGCAATCTAGCGGGGGCCTACAATGAGCAGTTCTTC. It yields the protein CASNLAGAYNEQFF.

The rearrangement links TRBV15 to TRBJ1-2; D perhaps matches TRBD1 (5 bases). Looked up from germline, CDR1 is LNHNV and CDR2 is YYDKDF (reference sequence). V was pared by 5 bases and J by 8 bases, with 9 bases between. This CDR3 has 11 residues. The CDR3 DNA reads as TGTGCCACCAGCGCAGGGTGGGGCTACACCTTC. Translated, it gives CATSAGWGYTF.

The J gene is TRBJ2-3, the V gene TRBV5-1, with D perhaps TRBD1 (6 bases). This CDR3 spans 16 amino acids. The V end lost 0 bases, the J end lost 2 bases, and 13 bases lay between the germline ends. CDR1 is SGHRS and CDR2 is YFSETQ in the germline V gene. CDR3 in DNA: TGCGCCAGCAGCTTGGCCCAAGGGGACATCACAGATACGCAGTATTTT. The encoded protein is CASSLAQGDITDTQYF.

The V gene is TRBV19, the J gene TRBJ1-1; D gene unclear. Trimming took off 8 bases at V and 4 bases at J, with 14 bases between the two ends. CDR1 and CDR2 (germline): LNHDA, SQIVND (reference sequence). The CDR3 consists of 13 residues. The CDR3 bases are TGTGCCAGTGGGAGTAGTTCAATCACTGAAGCTTTCTTT. Translated, it gives CASGSSSITEAFF. The variable domain in full, completed from reference TRBV19 and TRBJ1-1, reads DGGITQSPKYLFRKEGQNVTLSCEQNLNHDAMYWYRQDPGQGLRLIYYSQIVNDFQKGDIAEGYSVSREKKESFPLTVTSAQKNPTAFYLCASGSSSITEAFFGQGTRLTVV.

The rearrangement joins TRBV6-6 to TRBJ2-7, with TRBD1 matching 8 bases. V dropped 5 bases and J dropped 7; count of bases not matched to a gene: 7. Germline assignment: CDR1 MNHNY and CDR2 SVGAGI (reference sequence). The CDR3 is made up of 13 amino acids. In nucleotides, the CDR3 is TGTGCCAGCAGTACCCTCACAGGGGGAGAGCAGTACTTC. Translating it yields CASSTLTGGEQYF.

The gene calls are TRBV12-3 or TRBV12-4 and TRBJ1-2; D not resolved. CDR3 size: 12 residues. V lost 7 bases to trimming and J lost 3 bases, with 9 bases between them. The CDR3 sequence: CASTLGDYGYTF. The CDR3 nucleotides are TGTGCCAGCACCCTCGGGGACTATGGCTACACCTTC.

The DNA for the CDR3 is TGTGCCAGCAGCTTAGGAGACTATAGCGGACAGTTCTTC. Translating gives CASSLGDYSGQFF. The chain links TRBV11-3 to TRBJ2-1; perhaps TRBD2 as D (6 bases). Trimming shortened V by 1 base and J by 13 bases, and 14 bases separated the two germline ends. The CDR3 has 13 residues. Germline CDR1 and CDR2: SGHNT and YENEEA. Combining the CDR3 with reference TRBV11-3 and TRBJ2-1 gives the whole variable domain EAGVVQSPRYKIIEKKQPVAFWCNPISGHNTLYWYLQNLGQGPELLIRYENEEAVDDSQLPKDRFSAERLKGVDSTLKIQPAELGDSAVYLCASSLGDYSGQFFGPGTRLTVL.

Points on this clone: An end of the junction does not agree with germline; a read error may underlie this. Other DNA sequences of this sample code for an identical CDR3. This rearrangement joins TRBV12-3 or TRBV12-4 to TRBJ1-2; 8 bases are shared with TRBD1. The CDR3 has 13 amino acids. The CDR3: CASSSTGDYGYTF. CDR3 DNA sequence: TGTGCTAGCAGTTCGACAGGGGACTATGGCTACACCTTC.

The CDR3 reads CASSVVGGVSTDTQYF. CDR3 nucleotide sequence: TGTGCCAGCAGCGTAGTCGGTGGTGTAAGCACAGATACGCAGTATTTT. V and J are TRBV9 and TRBJ2-3; D call uncertain. Germline CDR1 and CDR2: SGDLS and YYNGEE. The CDR3 length is 16 residues. V was cut by 0 bases and J by 0 bases, with 11 bases left in between.

V and J are TRBV6-1 and TRBJ2-3, with 16 bases matching TRBD2. The V segment lost 4 bases and the J segment 7 bases; nucleotides outside the gene matches: 5. Germline loops: CDR1 MNHNS, CDR2 SASEGT. The CDR3 spans 16 residues. CDR3 bases: TGTGCCAGCAGTGGCGGGACTAGCGGGGGGGCTTATACGCAGTATTTT. It encodes CASSGGTSGGAYTQYF.

The V gene is TRBV5-1, the J gene TRBJ2-1, with 9 bases that match TRBD1. The CDR3 spans 16 residues. The trim removed 4 bases at V and 4 bases at J, leaving 9 bases unmatched. Germline V gene lookup returns CDR1 SGHRS and CDR2 YFSETQ. The CDR3 spells CASSETGTGHYNEQFF. CDR3 nucleotide sequence: TGCGCCAGCAGCGAGACCGGGACAGGGCATTACAATGAGCAGTTCTTC.

This clone came up once. This sequence joins TRBV12-3 or TRBV12-4 and TRBJ2-1; D is ambiguous. The CDR3 has 11 amino acids. Trimming took off 6 bases at V and 6 bases at J, with 6 bases between the two ends. The CDR3 reads CASSSINEQFF. CDR3 bases: TGTGCCAGCAGCTCTATCAATGAGCAGTTCTTC.

The J gene is TRBJ2-5, the V gene TRBV3-1 (or the pseudogene TRBV3-2), with TRBD1 matching 9 bases. This CDR3 spans 15 amino acids. After removal of 4 bases from V and 5 bases from J, the junction contained 8 bases not matched to a gene. From germline, CDR1 is LGHDT and CDR2 YNNKEL (reference sequence). For the CDR3, the DNA is TGTGCCAGCAGCCTGGGACAGGGAACAGCGGAGACCCAGTACTTC. Protein sequence: CASSLGQGTAETQYF.

This sequence joins TRBV25-1 and TRBJ2-5; D is unclear. The CDR3 runs to 13 residues. In germline, CDR1 is MGHDK, CDR2 SYGVNS. V was pared by 2 bases and J by 6 bases, with 10 bases between. The chain's CDR3 is CASSEGQRKTQYF. CDR3 nucleotides: TGTGCCAGCAGTGAAGGGCAGAGAAAGACCCAGTACTTC.

The table lists this clone with many counts. The CDR3 region is CASSFTDYLERTGELFF. The CDR3 region has the DNA TGCGCCAGCAGCTTTACTGACTACCTCGAGAGGACCGGGGAGCTGTTTTTT. J is TRBJ2-2 and V is TRBV4-3; a possible D gene is TRBD2 (5 bases). V was trimmed by 5 bases and J by 5 bases, leaving 21 bases between them. The CDR3 length is 17 residues. The germline V gene encodes CDR1 LGHNA and CDR2 YSLEER.

The chain has TRBV5-5 and TRBJ2-5; TRBD1 agrees at 7 bases. V lost 4 bases, J lost 2 bases, and 5 bases stayed unmatched. The CDR3 covers 14 residues. The germline gives CDR1 SGHKS, CDR2 YYEKEE (reference sequence). This chain's CDR3 is CASSQGQLQETQYF. The CDR3, as DNA: TGTGCCAGCAGCCAGGGACAGTTACAAGAGACCCAGTACTTC.

The rearrangement uses TRBV13 and TRBJ1-1, with D possibly TRBD1 on 5 matching bases. Per germline, CDR1 PRHDT and CDR2 FYEKMQ (reference sequence). The CDR3 is 16 residues long. The V end was cut by 3 bases, the J end by 5 bases, with 19 bases between. In DNA, the CDR3 is TGTGCCAGCAGCTTTAAGGCCCGACAGAGAGATACTGAAGCTTTCTTT. Protein product: CASSFKARQRDTEAFF.